This record covers a single TCR beta chain. Reprocessing the 5' RACE reads, TCRdb reports a single entry for every CDR3 protein and omits DNA. This table lists some 170,000 distinct CDR3 sequences. This specimen belongs to a study of monozygotic twins with inflammatory bowel disease. Germline CDR1 LGHDT, CDR2 YNNKEL (reference sequence). CDR3 size: 19 residues. The sequencing input was blood. This sequence was found in a human donor with ulcerative colitis or Crohn's disease, or a healthy co-twin of an affected twin (not recorded which). The V gene is TRBV3-1, the J gene TRBJ2-2; TCRdb returns TRBD1, unconfirmable since there is no DNA. The CDR3 reads CASSQAPPGDFGFTGELFF.